These 27 T cell receptor beta chains were all obtained from the same sample, sequenced in a study of T cell responses to AZD1222 COVID-19 vaccine. Profiling relied on immunoSEQ multiplex PCR, and the TCRdb table lists in-frame clones only, not all of them. The table has around 50,000 clones, around 84% seen once. Here the sequenced sample was peripheral blood, taken on day 0 of AZD1222 vaccination. These receptors originate from an adult in good health.

This chain links TRBV9 with TRBJ1-4; D perhaps matches TRBD1 (6 bases). Germline assignment: CDR1 SGDLS and CDR2 YYNGEE. Between the trimmed V and J ends, which lost 3 bases and 5 bases, there was a span of 14 bases. This CDR3 has 15 residues. CDR3 DNA: TGTGCCAGCAGCGCTGGGCAGGGGTGGAATGAAAAACTGTTTTTT. Amino acid sequence: CASSAGQGWNEKLFF. The whole variable domain, filled in from reference TRBV9 and TRBJ1-4, reads DSGVTQTPKHLITATGQRVTLRCSPRSGDLSVYWYQQSLDQGLQFLIQYYNGEERAKGNILERFSAQQFPDLHSELNLSSLELGDSALYFCASSAGQGWNEKLFFGSGTQLSVL.

This chain uses TRBV29-1 with TRBJ2-5, with a possible D match to TRBD2 (6 bases). The germline gives CDR1 SQVTM, CDR2 ANQGSEA. V lost 7 bases to trimming and J lost 5 bases, with 14 bases between them. CDR3 length: 12 residues. CDR3 loop: CSARRAGETQYF. The DNA of the CDR3 is TGCAGCGCCCGGAGGGCGGGGGAGACCCAGTACTTC.

This chain links TRBV5-6 with TRBJ2-5; D not resolved. Trimming left V 1 base short and J 3 bases short, with 7 bases between. Germline CDR1 SGHDT, CDR2 YYEEEE. The CDR3 totals 13 residues. This CDR3 reads CASSLFWEETQYF. DNA for the CDR3: TGTGCCAGCAGCTTGTTTTGGGAAGAGACCCAGTACTTC.

This clone was seen just once. This chain connects TRBV14 to TRBJ2-1, with 13 bases fitting TRBD2. J lost 10 bases, V lost 0 bases, and 9 bases had no gene match. The CDR3 totals 17 residues. Germline V gene sequence: CDR1 SGHDN, CDR2 FVKESK. The CDR3 DNA sequence: TGTGCCAGCAGCCAAGATGAGGGACTAGCGGGAAAGGGGGAGCAGTTCTTC. This gives the protein CASSQDEGLAGKGEQFF.

This clone was seen once. The V call is TRBV7-9, the J call TRBJ2-4; D remains unclear. Germline V gives CDR1 SEHNR, CDR2 FQNEAQ (reference sequence). There are 15 residues in the CDR3. Trimming took 5 bases from V and 0 from J, leaving 11 bases between them. The CDR3 DNA is TGTGCCAGCAGCACCGACCGACTAGCCAAAAACATTCAGTACTTC. Protein: CASSTDRLAKNIQYF.

The chain recombines TRBV19 with TRBJ2-2; the D is unclear. The CDR3 consists of 13 residues. Germline values: CDR1 LNHDA, CDR2 SQIVND (reference sequence). Trimming pared 6 bases from V and 6 bases from J, leaving 11 bases between. The CDR3: CASRTPVSGELFF. CDR3 sequence (DNA): TGTGCCAGTAGAACTCCGGTCTCCGGGGAGCTGTTTTTT.

The V and J genes are TRBV27 and TRBJ2-7; D is perhaps TRBD2 (6 bases). This CDR3 region has 14 residues. The V and J ends lost 3 bases and 1 base respectively, with 10 bases between them. Looked up from germline, CDR1 is MNHEY and CDR2 is SMNVEV (reference sequence). CDR3 amino acids: CASSFGGRSYEQYF. For the CDR3, the DNA is TGTGCCAGCAGTTTTGGTGGGAGGTCCTACGAGCAGTACTTC.

The table lists this clone with a few counts. This chain uses TRBV2 with TRBJ2-1; no reliable D call. CDR3 length: 14 residues. The germline V gene encodes CDR1 SNHLY and CDR2 FYNNEI. V was pared by 8 bases and J by 6 bases, with 17 bases between. CDR3 residues: CASSDWAGANEQFF. The CDR3 DNA reads TGTGCCAGCTCGGATTGGGCAGGTGCCAATGAGCAGTTCTTC.

This sequence joins TRBV5-1 and TRBJ2-3; D possibly corresponds to TRBD1 (5 bases). The CDR3 spans 16 residues. Germline-derived CDR1 and CDR2 are SGHRS and YFSETQ. V was pared by 3 bases and J by 1 base, with 15 bases between. In DNA form, the CDR3 reads TGCGCCAGCAGCTGGGGTCCCAGGGCTGGCACAGATACGCAGTATTTT. This encodes CASSWGPRAGTDTQYF.

The gene calls are TRBV27 and TRBJ1-2, with a weak D call TRBD1 (5 bases). Germline V gene lookup returns CDR1 MNHEY and CDR2 SMNVEV (reference sequence). Trimming pared 5 bases from V and 2 bases from J, leaving 18 bases between. CDR3 length equals 16 residues. The CDR3 region is CASSPDPAGKNYGYTF. The CDR3 DNA reads TGTGCCAGCAGTCCCGACCCCGCAGGGAAGAACTATGGCTACACCTTC.

The V and J genes are TRBV18 and TRBJ1-3, with D tentatively TRBD1 (6 bases). Trimming shortened V by 2 bases and J by 0 bases, and 14 bases separated the two germline ends. The germline gives CDR1 KGHSH, CDR2 LQKENI. The CDR3 extends over 17 amino acids. CDR3 in DNA: TGTGCCAGCTCACCAAATAAGGGGGGACCCTCTGGAAACACCATATATTTT. Protein: CASSPNKGGPSGNTIYF.

The table lists this clone with a few counts. The V and J genes are TRBV7-2 and TRBJ2-5; 7 bases are a match to TRBD2. Unmatched junction bases numbered 7, after V lost 1 base and J lost 5 bases. CDR1 is SGHTA, CDR2 FQGNSA, per germline. The CDR3 is made up of 15 amino acids. The CDR3 bases are TGTGCCAGCAGCTTAGATCCTACTAGCGCCGAGACCCAGTACTTC. Residues: CASSLDPTSAETQYF.

In this sample, this clone turned up once. The rearrangement joins TRBV7-9 to TRBJ2-1; the match to TRBD2 covers 9 bases. Trimming removed 4 bases from V and 2 bases from J; junction bases left unmatched: 6. CDR3 length equals 16 residues. In germline, CDR1 is SEHNR, CDR2 FQNEAQ (reference sequence). CDR3 region: CASSSLAGATYNEQFF. CDR3 sequence (DNA): TGTGCCAGCAGCTCCTTAGCGGGAGCAACCTACAATGAGCAGTTCTTC.

The rearrangement uses TRBV5-6 and TRBJ1-1, with 10 bases identical to TRBD1. The CDR3 length is 16 residues. V was pared by 1 base and J by 4 bases, with 7 bases of the junction left unmatched. CDR1 SGHDT and CDR2 YYEEEE come from the germline V gene. CDR3 loop: CASSLMTGGVGTEAFF. CDR3 DNA: TGTGCCAGCAGCTTGATGACAGGGGGCGTGGGCACTGAAGCTTTCTTT. Full variable domain (remainder filled in from reference TRBV5-6 and TRBJ1-1): DAGVTQSPTHLIKTRGQQVTLRCSPKSGHDTVSWYQQALGQGPQFIFQYYEEEERQRGNFPDRFSGHQFPNYSSELNVNALLLGDSALYLCASSLMTGGVGTEAFFGQGTRLTVV.

This clone appeared once. The V call is TRBV5-1, the J call TRBJ1-1, with unresolved D. The CDR3 totals 14 residues. The ends were cut back, 0 bases at V and 0 bases at J, with 6 bases in the middle. Germline V lookup: CDR1 SGHRS, CDR2 YFSETQ. Written as DNA, the CDR3 is TGCGCCAGCAGCTTGGATCCGATGAACACTGAAGCTTTCTTT. Its translation: CASSLDPMNTEAFF. The variable domain in full, with the rest retrieved from reference TRBV5-1 and TRBJ1-1, is KAGVTQTPRYLIKTRGQQVTLSCSPISGHRSVSWYQQTPGQGLQFLFEYFSETQRNKGNFPGRFSGRQFSNSRSEMNVSTLELGDSALYLCASSLDPMNTEAFFGQGTRLTVV.

The rearrangement links TRBV18 to TRBJ2-4; no clear D gene. The CDR3 sequence is 17 residues long. Trimming shortened V by 3 bases and J by 0 bases, and 15 bases separated the two germline ends. Per the germline V gene, CDR1 is KGHSH and CDR2 is LQKENI. CDR3 loop: CASSPLWAELAKNIQYF. The DNA of the CDR3 is TGTGCCAGCTCACCCCTTTGGGCAGAGCTAGCCAAAAACATTCAGTACTTC.

DNA for the CDR3: TGTGCCAGCTCACCCCTTGGACAGGGGGACACTGAAGCTTTCTTT. The encoded protein is CASSPLGQGDTEAFF. This sequence joins TRBV18 and TRBJ1-1; TRBD1 agrees at 10 bases. Germline CDR1 reads KGHSH; CDR2 reads LQKENI. This CDR3 is 15 amino acids long. J lost 3 bases, V lost 3 bases, and 4 bases had no gene match.

This clone was counted once. CDR3 bases: TGTGCCAGTAGTACCCCAATGGATGTCCGGCAGCCCCAGCATTTT. Translation gives CASSTPMDVRQPQHF. The chain combines TRBV19 with TRBJ1-5; D is uncertain. The CDR3 sequence is 15 residues long. The V end lost 4 bases, the J end lost 7 bases, and 17 bases lay between the germline ends. Germline-derived CDR1 and CDR2 are LNHDA and SQIVND (reference sequence). The full variable domain, rest sourced from reference TRBV19 and TRBJ1-5, is DGGITQSPKYLFRKEGQNVTLSCEQNLNHDAMYWYRQDPGQGLRLIYYSQIVNDFQKGDIAEGYSVSREKKESFPLTVTSAQKNPTAFYLCASSTPMDVRQPQHFGDGTRLSIL.

V usage is TRBV7-2 and J usage is TRBJ1-1; TRBD1 agrees at 8 bases. V lost 5 bases, J lost 0 bases, and 5 bases stayed unmatched. Per the germline V gene, CDR1 is SGHTA and CDR2 is FQGNSA. The CDR3 has 15 residues. The CDR3 sequence is CASSARTGLNTEAFF. In DNA, the CDR3 is TGTGCCAGCAGCGCCCGGACAGGGTTGAACACTGAAGCTTTCTTT.

The rearrangement links TRBV27 to TRBJ2-2, with 8 positions matching TRBD1. The CDR3 covers 15 residues. Germline V gene lookup returns CDR1 MNHEY and CDR2 SMNVEV (reference sequence). The V segment lost 6 bases and the J segment 6 bases; nucleotides outside the gene matches: 9. The CDR3 loop reads CASSPRTGWAGELFF. CDR3 nucleotides: TGTGCCAGCAGCCCACGGACAGGGTGGGCCGGGGAGCTGTTTTTT.

The chain joins TRBV7-2 to TRBJ2-3, with D possibly matching TRBD2 (5 bases). CDR1 is SGHTA, CDR2 FQGNSA, per germline. V was cut by 0 bases and J by 7 bases, with 8 bases left in between. The CDR3 runs to 13 residues. The CDR3 reads CASSLAEEHTQYF. For the CDR3, the DNA is TGTGCCAGCAGCTTAGCGGAGGAGCATACGCAGTATTTT.

The V call is TRBV4-1, the J call TRBJ1-6, with no clear D. V gave up 0 bases and J gave up 9 bases, with 12 bases separating them. The CDR3 runs 15 residues. Germline V lookup: CDR1 MGHRA, CDR2 YSYEKL. Written as DNA, the CDR3 is TGCGCCAGCAGCCAAGATCGTTGGGCGGGTTCACCCCTCCACTTT. It specifies CASSQDRWAGSPLHF.

This sequence joins TRBV6-5 and TRBJ2-5, with TRBD1 identical over 9 bases. The V gene end was trimmed by 8 bases and the J gene end by 5 bases; junction bases not matched to a gene: 12. This CDR3 region has 15 residues. The germline CDR1 and CDR2 sequences are MNHEY and SVGAGI. The DNA for the CDR3 is TGTGCCAGCTCCAGACAGGGGGGTATAGGTGAGACCCAGTACTTC. The encoded protein is CASSRQGGIGETQYF.

In this sample, this clone turned up a few times. The J gene is TRBJ2-7, the V gene TRBV27; no clear D. V gave up 4 bases and J gave up 3 bases, with 7 bases separating them. This CDR3 is 12 amino acids long. Looked up from germline, CDR1 is MNHEY and CDR2 is SMNVEV (reference sequence). CDR3 nucleotide sequence: TGTGCCAGCAGTTCCCCTCACTACGAGCAGTACTTC. It translates to CASSSPHYEQYF.

The chain is built from TRBV6-5 and TRBJ2-7, with D perhaps TRBD2 (5 bases). V lost 0 bases and J lost 2, with 11 bases in between. CDR3 length: 15 residues. Germline values: CDR1 MNHEY, CDR2 SVGAGI. CDR3 bases: TGTGCCAGCAGTTACTCGACGAGCGGAACCTACGAGCAGTACTTC. Translating gives CASSYSTSGTYEQYF.

This clone was seen only a few times. The chain joins TRBV28 to TRBJ1-3, with unresolved D. The germline gives CDR1 MDHEN, CDR2 SYDVKM. The CDR3 is made up of 12 amino acids. CDR3 DNA sequence: TGTGCAGCCCTCGGAATTAGTCCGACCATATATTTT. Protein: CAALGISPTIYF.

A single count supports this clone. This chain connects TRBV6-5 to TRBJ2-7; D gene unclear. Germline assignment: CDR1 MNHEY and CDR2 SVGAGI. CDR3 length: 14 amino acids. With 7 bases removed from V and 4 bases from J, the gap between germline ends came to 17 bases. The CDR3 DNA is TGTGCCAGCAAAACTGACCGGGCTCCATACGAGCAGTACTTC. Residues: CASKTDRAPYEQYF.